The T cell receptor beta chain described here comes from a study of blood T cell repertoires in COVID-19. The CDR3 spans 15 residues. Recruits, aged roughly 18 to 89 years, lived in under 25 US areas. Sequenced by immunoSEQ multiplex PCR; TCRdb stores in-frame clones only, minus some. The sample yields 270,000 or so clones, approximately 90% seen once. The specimen sequenced was PBMCs or T cells enriched from blood (not recorded which). J is TRBJ2-1 and V is TRBV21-1; the table calls TRBD1, which could not be checked here. TRBV21-1 is listed as a pseudogene. The clonotype comes from a woman between 25 and 40 years old with acute COVID-19. CDR3 in DNA: TGTGCCAGCAGCAAGATAGGGGCACTTACCAATGAGCAGTTCTTC. The encoded protein is CASSKIGALTNEQFF.